The T cell receptor beta chain under discussion was sequenced for a study of TIL therapy for anti-PD-1-resistant metastatic lung cancer. Across the whole study: Median tumor mutation burden was 1.5 mutations per megabase.

Remarks on this clone: Its antigen is as yet unknown.

Study findings and constraints: Compared with baseline intratumoral T cells, expanded TIL cultures were more clonal and less diverse (approximately 6.4% vs 31%). Many TIL product clones were absent from baseline tumor, suggesting clonal contraction.

The immunoSEQ assay was v3. Method: immunoSEQ multiplex PCR; TCRdb's copy keeps in-frame clones and lacks some. The sample yields roughly 92,000 clones, about 71% seen once. The time point here: pre-treatment sample, taken before nivolumab and TIL therapy. Most excised metastases sampled were pleural nodules or supraclavicular lymph nodes. The CDR3 covers 12 residues. The ends were cut back, 7 bases at V and 8 bases at J, with 11 bases in the middle. The sequenced sample was tumor tissue, obtained at baseline. V and J are TRBV12-3 or TRBV12-4 and TRBJ1-4; D is undetermined. The receptor was derived from a person between 25 and 79 years old with non-small cell lung cancer. Here the CDR3 reads CASMETGEKLFF. The DNA of the CDR3 is TGTGCCAGCATGGAGACGGGCGAAAAACTGTTTTTT.